Listed here is a single T cell receptor beta chain. As processed by the authors: Amplification of reference gene primers provided the estimated nucleated cell counts. Clones were read by immunoSEQ multiplex PCR, and TCRdb kept only the in-frame ones, dropping some. The DNA was the basis for D and trimming; V, J and clone size are from that table. Of about 210,000 clones listed, roughly 78% are singletons. This sample stems from a study of blood T cell repertoires in COVID-19. This CDR3 is 14 amino acids long. V lost 5 bases to trimming and J lost 0 bases, with 11 bases between them. CDR1 and CDR2 from the germline V gene are SEHNR and FQNEAQ (reference sequence).

The chain couples TRBV7-9 to TRBJ2-7; the D gene is possibly TRBD2 (5 bases). This sequence originates from a woman aged 40-49 years with acute or convalescent COVID-19. Sequencing input: peripheral blood. Here the CDR3 DNA reads TGTGCCAGCAGCCGTGCGGGTCCCTCCTACGAGCAGTACTTC. Translation: CASSRAGPSYEQYF. Full variable domain (remainder filled in from reference TRBV7-9 and TRBJ2-7): DTGVSQNPRHKITKRGQNVTFRCDPISEHNRLYWYRQTLGQGPEFLTYFQNEAQLEKSRLLSDRFSAERPKGSFSTLEIQRTEQGDSAMYLCASSRAGPSYEQYFGPGTRLTVT.